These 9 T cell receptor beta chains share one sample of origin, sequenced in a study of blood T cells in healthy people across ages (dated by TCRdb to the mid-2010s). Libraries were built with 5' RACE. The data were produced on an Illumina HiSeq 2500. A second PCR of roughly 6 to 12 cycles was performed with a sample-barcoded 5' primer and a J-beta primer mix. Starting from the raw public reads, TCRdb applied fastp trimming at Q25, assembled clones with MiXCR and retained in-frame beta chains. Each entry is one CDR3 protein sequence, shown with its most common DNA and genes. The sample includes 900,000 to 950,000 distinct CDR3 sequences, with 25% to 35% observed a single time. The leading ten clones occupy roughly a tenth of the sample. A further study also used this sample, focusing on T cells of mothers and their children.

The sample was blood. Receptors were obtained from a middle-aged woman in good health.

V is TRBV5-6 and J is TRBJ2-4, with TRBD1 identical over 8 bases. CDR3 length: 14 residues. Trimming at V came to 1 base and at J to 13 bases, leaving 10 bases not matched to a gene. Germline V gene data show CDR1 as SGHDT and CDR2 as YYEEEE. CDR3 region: CASSLPRGPGEQYF. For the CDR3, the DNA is TGTGCCAGCAGCTTGCCCAGGGGGCCGGGAGAGCAGTACTTC.

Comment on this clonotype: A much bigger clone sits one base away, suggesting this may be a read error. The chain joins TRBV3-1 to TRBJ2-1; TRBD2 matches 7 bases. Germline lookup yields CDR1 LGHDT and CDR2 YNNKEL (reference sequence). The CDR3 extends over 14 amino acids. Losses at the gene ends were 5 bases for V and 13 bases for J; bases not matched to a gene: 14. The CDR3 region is CASSSPGGSETQFF. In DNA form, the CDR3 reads TGTGCCAGCAGCTCCCCGGGAGGTAGCGAGACCCAGTTCTTC.

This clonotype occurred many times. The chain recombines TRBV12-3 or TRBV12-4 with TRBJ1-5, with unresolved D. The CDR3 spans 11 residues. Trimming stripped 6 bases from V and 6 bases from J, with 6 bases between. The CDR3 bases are TGTGCCAGCAGCATCGGTCAGCCCCAGCATTTT. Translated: CASSIGQPQHF.

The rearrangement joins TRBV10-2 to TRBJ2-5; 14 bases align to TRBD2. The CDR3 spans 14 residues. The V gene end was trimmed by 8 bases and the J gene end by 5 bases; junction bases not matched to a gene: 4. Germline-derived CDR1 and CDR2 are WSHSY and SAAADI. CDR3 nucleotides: TGCGCCAGCCACGGACTAGCGGGAGGTGAGACCCAGTACTTC. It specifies CASHGLAGGETQYF.

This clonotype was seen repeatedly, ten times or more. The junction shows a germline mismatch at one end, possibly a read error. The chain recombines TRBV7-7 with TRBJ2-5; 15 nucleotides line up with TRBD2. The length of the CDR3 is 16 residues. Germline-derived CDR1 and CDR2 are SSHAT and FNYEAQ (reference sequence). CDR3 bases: TGCGCCAGCAGCCGGGGACTAGCGGGGGGTCAAGAGACCCAGTACTTC. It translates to CASSRGLAGGQETQYF.

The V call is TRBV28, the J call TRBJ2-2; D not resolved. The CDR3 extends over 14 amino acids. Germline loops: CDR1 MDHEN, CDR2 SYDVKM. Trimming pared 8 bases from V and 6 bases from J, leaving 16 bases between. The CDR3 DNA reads TGTGCCAGCTACGGACGGGTTGCAGCCGGGGAGCTGTTTTTT. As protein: CASYGRVAAGELFF.

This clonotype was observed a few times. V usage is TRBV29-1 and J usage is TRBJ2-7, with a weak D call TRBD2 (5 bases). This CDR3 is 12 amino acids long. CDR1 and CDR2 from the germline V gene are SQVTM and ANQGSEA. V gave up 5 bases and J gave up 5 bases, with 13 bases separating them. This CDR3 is CSVHPGSDEQYF. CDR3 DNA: TGCAGCGTTCACCCGGGGAGCGACGAGCAGTACTTC.

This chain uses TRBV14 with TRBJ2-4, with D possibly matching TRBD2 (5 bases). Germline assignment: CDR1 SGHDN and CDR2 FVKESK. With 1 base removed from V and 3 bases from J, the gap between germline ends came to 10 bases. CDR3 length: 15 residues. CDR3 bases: TGTGCCAGCAGCCAAGGAGGGTGGTACAAAAACATTCAGTACTTC. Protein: CASSQGGWYKNIQYF.

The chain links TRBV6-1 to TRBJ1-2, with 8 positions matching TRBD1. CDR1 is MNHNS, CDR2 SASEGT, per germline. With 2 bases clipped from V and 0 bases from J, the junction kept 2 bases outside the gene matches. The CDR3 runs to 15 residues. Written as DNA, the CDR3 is TGTGCCAGCAGTGAATCGGACAGGGCTAACTATGGCTACACCTTC. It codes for CASSESDRANYGYTF.